The present T cell receptor beta chain was sequenced within a study of T cells after yellow fever vaccination. The wider study: SMART-Seq v4 Ultra Low Input served to prepare low-cell-number fractions.

For this clonotype: Its target is not known.

The V end lost 1 base, the J end lost 5 bases, and 8 bases lay between the germline ends. Germline V gene data show CDR1 as SGHVS and CDR2 as FNYEAQ. This CDR3 has 13 residues. TCRdb re-called the 5' RACE reads through MiXCR, storing one row per CDR3 protein. The sample shows more than 200,000 distinct CDR3 sequences, 3.6% of them seen only once. Study findings and constraints: A minor fraction of clonotypes spanned both CD4 and CD8 compartments. Peak timing came faster in the weaker secondary response, day 5 versus 15. Post-booster samples contained most primary-vaccination clones (about 96% CD4, around 90% CD8).

The sequenced sample was PBMCs, obtained 15 days after the yellow fever booster vaccination. This clonotype was obtained from a man aged 18 to 29 who received the YFV17D yellow fever vaccine. The chain links TRBV7-6 to TRBJ1-1; the D is unclear. Here the CDR3 DNA reads TGTGCCAGCAGCTTAGGATCGATGACTGAAGCTTTCTTT. Translated: CASSLGSMTEAFF.